Included here is one TCR beta chain sequence, with context. The second PCR ran 7 to 11 cycles with a sample-barcoded 5' primer and J-beta primers. TCRdb called the 5' RACE reads again in MiXCR, with one record for every CDR3 protein. The table includes approximately 400,000 distinct CDR3 sequences, roughly half detected once. The sample belongs to a study of blood T cells in healthy people across ages. V lost 7 bases and J lost 0, with 15 bases in between. The CDR3 is 15 residues long. The germline V gene has CDR1 SGHDT and CDR2 YYEEEE. The TCR was taken from a man aged 55 to 69 in good health. The sample taken for sequencing was blood. The V gene is TRBV5-6, the J gene TRBJ2-3; possible D gene TRBD2, 6 bases. The CDR3 coding sequence is TGTGCCAGCCACCCGGGACTGGCGAGCACAGATACGCAGTATTTT. Translating it yields CASHPGLASTDTQYF.